This T cell receptor beta chain was sequenced during a study of blood T cell repertoires in COVID-19. About the research overall: The United States, Italy and Spain were the sources of the acute and convalescent COVID-19 samples. PBMCs, B-cell-depleted T cells, or T cells were the source of the cDNA or gDNA that made up the material.

Per the original data handling: The assay estimated nucleated cells by amplifying reference gene primers. Assay used: immunoSEQ multiplex PCR; TCRdb lists only in-frame clones, some missing. Clone size and V and J calls were adopted from that table, with D and trimming inferred from the DNA. The sample has about 330,000 clones, about 92% seen once. The study assigned cohorts using participant-reported clinical history. The germline CDR1 and CDR2 sequences are SGDLS and YYNGEE. This CDR3 contains 12 residues. V was pared by 6 bases and J by 7 bases, with 13 bases between. The sequence derives from a woman aged 25 to 39 who had recovered from COVID-19. The gene calls are TRBV9 and TRBJ1-2; D ambiguous. Sequenced sample: PBMCs or T cells enriched from blood (not recorded which). In DNA, the CDR3 is TGTGCCAGCATCCGGGAGGGCTGTGGCTACACCTTC. Translating it yields CASIREGCGYTF.